These T cell receptor beta chains were read from a single sample in a study of T cells after yellow fever vaccination. TCRdb itself ran the 5' RACE reads through MiXCR, one entry per CDR3 protein. The repertoire holds some 250,000 distinct CDR3 sequences, with 3.6% as singletons. Source: PBMCs, taken 15 days after the yellow fever booster vaccination. These receptors came from a young man who received the YFV17D yellow fever vaccine. Each CDR3 is given with its conserved first and last residue. The D gene is left open where the match is weak. Clone size is stated in some rows and not others, as once, few, many or a class when expanded.

size	J	D	V	CDR3	DNA
few	TRBJ2-2	TRBD2	TRBV20-1	CSARDPSGGPTGELFF	TGCAGTGCTAGAGATCCGAGCGGGGGGCCCACCGGGGAGCTGTTTTTT
many	TRBJ2-3	NA	TRBV15	CATKGRAGGVVDTQYF	TGTGCCACCAAAGGCAGGGCCGGCGGGGTGGTGGATACGCAGTATTTT
NA	TRBJ2-3	TRBD2	TRBV4-2	CAAGGGDTDTQYF	TGTGCCGCGGGGGGGGGGGACACAGATACGCAGTATTTT
few	TRBJ1-4	TRBD1	TRBV3-1	CASSDTTGTREKLFF	TGTGCCAGCAGCGACACGACAGGGACTCGTGAAAAACTGTTTTTT
many	TRBJ1-5	NA	TRBV29-1	CSVGLGGFDQPQHF	TGCAGCGTGGGGTTGGGGGGGTTCGATCAGCCCCAGCATTTT
many	TRBJ2-7	NA	TRBV12-3/TRBV12-4	CASSSSGTSSYEQYF	TGTGCCAGCAGCTCGTCCGGGACATCCTCCTACGAGCAGTACTTC
few	TRBJ2-1	TRBD2	TRBV20-1	CSARPLAGGHFNEQFF	TGCAGTGCTAGACCGCTAGCGGGGGGGCATTTCAATGAGCAGTTCTTC
many	TRBJ2-7	TRBD1	TRBV7-8	CASSFPGTGRNEQYF	TGTGCCAGCAGCTTCCCCGGGACAGGGAGAAACGAGCAGTACTTC
many	TRBJ1-2	NA	TRBV20-1	CSARSGAGGYTF	TGCAGTGCTCGATCGGGGGCGGGCGGCTACACCTTC
many	TRBJ2-6	TRBD1	TRBV5-1	CASSWGQGEAGANVLTF	TGCGCCAGCAGCTGGGGACAGGGGGAAGCTGGGGCCAACGTCCTGACTTTC
many	TRBJ2-1	NA	TRBV7-2	CASSNQQVSEQFF	TGTGCCAGCAGCAACCAACAGGTTAGTGAGCAGTTCTTC
many	TRBJ1-1	NA	TRBV5-1	CASSLGTGSAEAFF	TGCGCCAGCAGCTTGGGAACAGGGAGCGCCGAAGCTTTCTTT
many	TRBJ1-2	NA	TRBV24-1	CATSAGNYGYTF	TGTGCCACCAGTGCCGGGAACTATGGCTACACCTTC
many	TRBJ2-5	TRBD1	TRBV5-5	CASSRGGQGSKTQYF	TGTGCCAGCAGCCGCGGGGGACAGGGGTCCAAGACCCAGTACTTC
many	TRBJ1-1	NA	TRBV7-6	CASSWPFGRGKDTEAFF	TGTGCCAGCAGCTGGCCTTTTGGGAGGGGCAAGGACACTGAAGCTTTCTTT
many	TRBJ2-5	NA	TRBV20-1	CSARALARVPHASETQYF	TGCAGTGCTAGAGCCTTAGCAAGGGTGCCCCACGCCTCAGAGACCCAGTACTTC
few	TRBJ1-2	NA	TRBV20-1	CSASLPGTEKIGYTF	TGCAGTGCTAGCCTACCAGGGACGGAAAAAATCGGCTACACCTTC
few	TRBJ1-2	NA	TRBV7-9	CASSTGNYGYTF	TGTGCCAGCAGTACAGGCAACTATGGCTACACCTTC